The 14 T cell receptor beta chains in this list originate from one sample, sequenced in a study of CXCR3-negative and CXCR3-positive naive CD8 T cells (dated by TCRdb to about 2019). Antigen specificity for these receptors is unknown. What the authors observed across the whole study: TRB CDR3s from CXCR3-positive naive cells showed higher hydrophobicity (lower Kidera factor 4), lower energy, and higher strength and volume indices than CXCR3-negative naive cells.

The sequencing machine was a NextSeq 550. The Human TCR Profiling Kit (MiLaboratory) was used to make UMI-labeled 5' RACE TRB cDNA libraries. Each CDR3 protein sequence appears as one entry after TCRdb reprocessed the reads, and no DNA is included. This sample's table lists 150,000 to 180,000 distinct CDR3 sequences. 0.45% to 0.55% of the sample is taken by the ten largest. Sequences were obtained from naive CXCR3+ CD8+ T cells from blood. Explained via the paper, the cell subset or site label denotes: CD45RO-CCR7+CD27+CD95- naive CD8+ T cells expressing CXCR3 (TNR3+). The receptor source for this set is a human donor in good health. Some clones in this sample may be carry-over from other donors' samples.

V is TRBV7-2 and J is TRBJ2-1; TCRdb calls TRBD2, which cannot be checked without DNA. This CDR3 comprises 13 residues. Per the germline V gene, CDR1 is SGHTA and CDR2 is FQGNSA. The CDR3 is CASSFGGGVEQFF.

The chain recombines TRBV7-9 with TRBJ2-7. Per the germline V gene, CDR1 is SEHNR and CDR2 is FQNEAQ (reference sequence). This CDR3 is built from 14 residues. CDR3 sequence reads: CASSLVTGLYEQYF.

The genes are TRBV2 and TRBJ2-5. Per the germline V gene, CDR1 is SNHLY and CDR2 is FYNNEI. The CDR3 contains 12 residues. CDR3 sequence: CASRDNKETQYF. Variable domain in full (rest from reference TRBV2 and TRBJ2-5): EPEVTQTPSHQVTQMGQEVILRCVPISNHLYFYWYRQILGQKVEFLVSFYNNEISEKSEIFDDQFSVERPDGSNFTLKIRSTKLEDSAMYFCASRDNKETQYFGPGTRLLVL.

The chain combines TRBV6-2 or TRBV6-3 with TRBJ2-2; TCRdb lists TRBD2, though no DNA is available to test this call. Germline CDR1 MNHEY, CDR2 SVGEGT. This CDR3 has 16 residues. The CDR3 sequence is CASSPIAGGWTGELFF.

V gene TRBV2 combines with J gene TRBJ2-7; the D call of TRBD2 rests on TCRdb alone, since no DNA is present to check it. Germline V gene data show CDR1 as SNHLY and CDR2 as FYNNEI. CDR3 length: 14 amino acids. The CDR3 loop reads CASSELLVSYEQYF.

The V call is TRBV6-5, the J call TRBJ2-7; TCRdb designates TRBD1, a call that cannot be tested without DNA. The germline CDR1 and CDR2 sequences are MNHEY and SVGAGI. The CDR3 loop spans 15 amino acids. CDR3 residues: CASSPDRGFSYEQYF.

The rearrangement joins TRBV9 to TRBJ2-1. CDR1 is SGDLS and CDR2 is YYNGEE in the germline V gene. This CDR3 comprises 14 residues. This chain's CDR3 is CASSVDLSYNEQFF.

The CDR3 loop reads CASSLRGTGEQYF. This sequence joins TRBV13 and TRBJ2-7; there is no DNA to check the TCRdb D call of TRBD1. Germline loops: CDR1 PRHDT, CDR2 FYEKMQ (reference sequence). CDR3 length equals 13 residues. Drawing the rest from reference TRBV13 and TRBJ2-7, the complete variable domain is AAGVIQSPRHLIKEKRETATLKCYPIPRHDTVYWYQQGPGQDPQFLISFYEKMQSDKGSIPDRFSAQQFSDYHSELNMSSLELGDSALYFCASSLRGTGEQYFGPGTRLTVT.

The rearrangement joins TRBV29-1 to TRBJ1-1. The length of the CDR3 is 13 residues. Per germline, CDR1 SQVTM and CDR2 ANQGSEA. CDR3 residues: CSVEVGTNTEAFF.

This chain connects TRBV6-7 to TRBJ2-7; as DNA is missing, the TRBD1 call by TCRdb cannot be tested. TRBV6-7 is treated as an ORF (open reading frame) with a function not yet certain. The CDR3 length is 13 residues. The CDR3 here is CASSYRRGREQYF.

The V and J genes are TRBV5-4 and TRBJ1-2; TCRdb gives TRBD1 as the D gene, but with no DNA this cannot be confirmed. The V gene's germline CDR1 is SGHNT and CDR2 YYREEE (reference sequence). CDR3 length: 16 residues. CDR3 amino acids: CASSPNPKDRVEGYTF.

The chain has TRBV7-9 and TRBJ2-7; TCRdb names TRBD1, which stays unverified in the absence of DNA. Germline assignment: CDR1 SEHNR and CDR2 FQNEAQ (reference sequence). The CDR3 totals 14 residues. The CDR3 loop is CASSLPGARVEQYF. Variable domain in full (rest from reference TRBV7-9 and TRBJ2-7): DTGVSQNPRHKITKRGQNVTFRCDPISEHNRLYWYRQTLGQGPEFLTYFQNEAQLEKSRLLSDRFSAERPKGSFSTLEIQRTEQGDSAMYLCASSLPGARVEQYFGPGTRLTVT.

This chain uses TRBV28 with TRBJ1-3; lacking DNA, the TRBD1 call made by TCRdb goes unchecked. CDR1 MDHEN and CDR2 SYDVKM come from the germline V gene. The CDR3 extends over 14 amino acids. The CDR3 reads CASSPPGSGNTIYF.

The gene calls are TRBV25-1 and TRBJ2-7. This CDR3 has 13 amino acids. Germline lookup yields CDR1 MGHDK and CDR2 SYGVNS. CDR3 sequence reads: CASTYFGSYEQYF.